A single T cell receptor (beta chain) is shown here with its context. The data were produced by immunoSEQ multiplex PCR, yet TCRdb's version contains in-frame clones alone and is incomplete. The sample lists more than 4,000 clones, around 86% occurring once. The CDR3 has 14 residues. CDR1 is GTSNPN and CDR2 is SVGIG in the germline V gene (reference sequence). After removal of 5 bases from V and 6 bases from J, the junction contained 10 bases not matched to a gene. The entry originates in a study of immune evolution from preneoplasia to lung adenocarcinoma. The sequenced material came from FFPE minimally invasive lung adenocarcinoma tissue. This TCR came from an older donor with lung adenocarcinoma. This chain uses TRBV30 with TRBJ2-7, with 10 bases that match TRBD2. The CDR3 protein is CAWRVAGGAGEQYF. The CDR3 DNA follows: TGTGCCTGGCGGGTAGCGGGAGGAGCGGGCGAGCAGTACTTC.